These 8 T cell receptor beta chains share one sample of origin, sequenced in a study of cytotoxic CD8 clonotypes in ibrutinib-treated CLL. Here immunoSEQ multiplex PCR was the method, and the copy in TCRdb shows in-frame clones only, minus some. Of 35,000 to 45,000 clones listed, roughly 69% were seen once; the top ten hold about 13%. The material was PBMCs, obtained after 12 months of ibrutinib treatment. These receptors were collected from a human donor with chronic lymphocytic leukemia.

The rearrangement joins TRBV7-2 to TRBJ1-6; D might be TRBD1 (6 bases). Between the trimmed V and J ends, which lost 1 base and 9 bases, there was a span of 10 bases. CDR3 size: 14 residues. Per germline, CDR1 SGHTA and CDR2 FQGNSA. The CDR3, as DNA: TGTGCCAGCAGCTTAGACAGGGATCGTTCACCCCTCCACTTT. This gives the protein CASSLDRDRSPLHF. Based on the CDR3 plus reference TRBV7-2 and TRBJ1-6, the full variable domain is GAGVSQSPSNKVTEKGKDVELRCDPISGHTALYWYRQSLGQGLEFLIYFQGNSAPDKSGLPSDRFSAERTGGSVSTLTIQRTQQEDSAVYLCASSLDRDRSPLHFGNGTRLTVT.

The V call is TRBV7-9, the J call TRBJ2-1; TRBD1 is a possible D gene (5 bases). Per the germline V gene, CDR1 is SEHNR and CDR2 is FQNEAQ (reference sequence). This CDR3 is 15 amino acids long. V lost 1 base, J lost 4 bases, and 11 bases lay in between. CDR3 sequence (DNA): TGTGCCAGCAGCTTAGTTTTAGGGGTTTACAATGAGCAGTTCTTC. As protein: CASSLVLGVYNEQFF. The variable domain in full, with the rest retrieved from reference TRBV7-9 and TRBJ2-1, is DTGVSQNPRHKITKRGQNVTFRCDPISEHNRLYWYRQTLGQGPEFLTYFQNEAQLEKSRLLSDRFSAERPKGSFSTLEIQRTEQGDSAMYLCASSLVLGVYNEQFFGPGTRLTVL.

The chain uses TRBV19 and TRBJ2-5, with 7 bases matching TRBD1. V was clipped by 3 bases and J by 4 bases; unmatched bases: 2. The CDR3 length is 13 residues. Germline V lookup: CDR1 LNHDA, CDR2 SQIVND (reference sequence). CDR3 protein: CASSMGQIETQYF. Written as DNA, the CDR3 is TGTGCCAGTAGTATGGGACAGATAGAGACCCAGTACTTC.

This chain uses TRBV9 with TRBJ1-1, with TRBD1 as a possible D gene (5 bases). Germline lookup yields CDR1 SGDLS and CDR2 YYNGEE. Trimming took off 2 bases at V and 3 bases at J, with 8 bases between the two ends. There are 13 residues in the CDR3. The CDR3 sequence is CASSVFRDTEAFF. CDR3 DNA: TGTGCCAGCAGCGTTTTCAGGGACACTGAAGCTTTCTTT.

This clone was detected only once. The chain carries TRBV9 and TRBJ2-5; 11 bases align to TRBD2. Germline CDR1 and CDR2: SGDLS and YYNGEE. The J segment lost 5 bases and the V segment lost 3 bases, leaving 6 bases of the junction unmatched. The CDR3 spans 15 residues. The CDR3 protein is CASSGTSGSGETQYF. The CDR3 DNA sequence: TGTGCCAGCAGCGGAACTAGCGGGAGCGGGGAGACCCAGTACTTC. Looking up the rest from reference TRBV9 and TRBJ2-5 gives the full variable domain: DSGVTQTPKHLITATGQRVTLRCSPRSGDLSVYWYQQSLDQGLQFLIQYYNGEERAKGNILERFSAQQFPDLHSELNLSSLELGDSALYFCASSGTSGSGETQYFGPGTRLLVL.

The DNA for the CDR3 is TGTGCCAGCAGCCAAGGGACCCCCGGCCCGCGCACGCAGTATTTT. This translates into CASSQGTPGPRTQYF. The chain couples TRBV4-2 to TRBJ2-3; D is ambiguous. The ends were cut back, 1 base at V and 9 bases at J, with 17 bases in the middle. CDR1 LGHNA and CDR2 YNFKEQ come from the germline V gene. The length of the CDR3 is 15 residues.

The DNA of the CDR3 is TGTGCCAGCAGCGGGGGACTAGCGGGCCGCACAGATACGCAGTATTTT. Amino acids: CASSGGLAGRTDTQYF. This chain connects TRBV2 to TRBJ2-3; 12 bases agree with TRBD2. Germline CDR1 is SNHLY and CDR2 is FYNNEI. The V and J ends lost 6 bases and 1 base, in that order; junction bases with no gene match: 5. CDR3 length: 16 amino acids.

The V and J genes are TRBV5-1 and TRBJ2-5; 10 nucleotides align to TRBD1. Trimming cost V 5 bases and J 2 bases; bases outside gene matches: 6. Germline values: CDR1 SGHRS, CDR2 YFSETQ. CDR3 length: 15 amino acids. This chain's CDR3 is CASRQGQGYQETQYF. DNA of the CDR3: TGCGCCAGCAGACAGGGACAGGGGTATCAAGAGACCCAGTACTTC.